This T cell receptor (beta chain) came from a study of T cell repertoires in cytomegalovirus infection. Study findings and constraints: HLA-C-restricted CMV clonotypes gave the most frequent clonotype in two of eight donors.

TCRdb itself ran the reads through MiXCR, one entry per CDR3 protein. The sample yields just under 550,000 distinct CDR3 sequences, 26% seen once. As to this clonotype: Its matching antigen is unknown.

Sequencing was carried out using PBMCs. This TCR came from a human donor in good health (CMV status not recorded). Some clones in this sample may be carry-over from other donors' samples.

The CDR3 coding sequence is TGCGCCAGCAGCCAAGGGGACAGCTCCTACAATGAGCAGTTCTTC. Translating it yields CASSQGDSSYNEQFF. The rearrangement links TRBV4-1 to TRBJ2-1; the match to TRBD1 covers 7 bases. This CDR3 has 15 amino acids. With V trimmed by 1 base and J by 0 bases, 0 bases remained unmatched. Looked up from germline, CDR1 is MGHRA and CDR2 is YSYEKL.